This T cell receptor beta chain is from a study of blood T cell repertoires in COVID-19. The overall study: Samples of COVID-19 (acute and convalescent) were obtained from the United States, Italy and Spain. The analysed material was cDNA or gDNA that came from T cells, B-cell-depleted T cells, or PBMCs.

This CDR3 comprises 16 residues. Looked up from germline, CDR1 is ENHRY and CDR2 is SYGVKD. V was shortened by 2 bases and J by 4 bases, with 18 bases between the two germline ends. Patients of the Seattle cohort, enrolled during active infection, were followed longitudinally. In the original processing: The authors estimated nucleated cell counts from reference gene primer amplification. This table comes from immunoSEQ multiplex PCR, and its TCRdb copy is limited to in-frame clones, with some not included. The V and J calls and clone size come from that table; D and trimming were worked out from the DNA. The repertoire holds fewer than 200,000 clones, with about 87% as singletons.

This TCR was recovered from a woman in her seventies with COVID-19, enrolled during active disease. The rearrangement links TRBV10-3 to TRBJ2-7; perhaps TRBD2 as D (6 bases). The source material was peripheral blood. The CDR3: CAISEGTLRLKYEQYF. As DNA, the CDR3 is TGTGCCATCAGTGAGGGGACTTTGCGGTTGAAATACGAGCAGTACTTC.